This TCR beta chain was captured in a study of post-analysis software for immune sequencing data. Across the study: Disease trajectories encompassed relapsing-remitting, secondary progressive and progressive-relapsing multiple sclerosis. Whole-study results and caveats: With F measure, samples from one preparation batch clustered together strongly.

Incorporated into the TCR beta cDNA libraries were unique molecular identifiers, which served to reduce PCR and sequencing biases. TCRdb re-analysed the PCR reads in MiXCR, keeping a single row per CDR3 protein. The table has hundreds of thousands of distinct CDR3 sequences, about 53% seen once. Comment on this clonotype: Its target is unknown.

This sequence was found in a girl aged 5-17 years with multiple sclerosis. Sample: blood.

In nucleotides, the CDR3 is TGTGCCAGCAGCCGCACGCCCCAGGGGGCGGGTGGCGAGCAGTACTTC. It codes for CASSRTPQGAGGEQYF. This chain joins TRBV6-5 and TRBJ2-7, with 8 nucleotides matching TRBD1. Looked up from germline, CDR1 is MNHEY and CDR2 is SVGAGI. This CDR3 region has 16 residues. After removal of 6 bases from V and 6 bases from J, the junction contained 16 bases not matched to a gene.